The 15 T cell receptor beta chains below come from one sample, sequenced in a study of regulatory T cells in long-lasting Graves disease. The authors built TCR beta libraries using iRepertoire HTBI primers and Arm-PCR of CDR3 regions. Via MiXCR, TCRdb re-called the multiplex PCR reads, giving one row per CDR3 protein. The table has fewer than 500,000 distinct CDR3 sequences, about a sixth seen once. The time point: newly diagnosed GD, antithyroid drugs for less than 3 months. RNA isolated from PBMCs was used to make the TCR library. These same records also appear under a second study, on T cells in Graves' hyperthyroidism and ophthalmopathy.

The material sequenced was peripheral blood mononuclear cells (PBMCs), taken at new diagnosis, from a patient treated with antithyroid drugs. Receptors originate from a man between 40 and 49 years old with Graves disease.

In its sample, this clonotype was seen many times. The V gene is TRBV9, the J gene TRBJ2-1; D is possibly TRBD1 (6 bases). The CDR3 length is 14 residues. Per germline, CDR1 SGDLS and CDR2 YYNGEE. Trimming stripped 1 base from V and 5 bases from J, with 10 bases between. Here the CDR3 DNA reads TGTGCCAGCAGCGTATTTGGACAGAACAATGAGCAGTTCTTC. This gives the protein CASSVFGQNNEQFF.

The V call is TRBV24-1, the J call TRBJ2-7; no clear D gene. This CDR3 has 9 amino acids. CDR1 and CDR2 (germline): KGHDR, SFDVKD. Trimming removed 8 bases at V and 3 bases at J, with 1 base between. CDR3 residues: CATNYEQYF. The CDR3 coding sequence is TGTGCCACCAACTACGAGCAGTACTTC.

This clonotype was counted at least ten times. V is TRBV6-2 or TRBV6-3 and J is TRBJ2-7; 8 nucleotides line up with TRBD1. From germline, CDR1 is MNHEY and CDR2 SVGEGT. V was clipped by 7 bases and J by 4 bases; unmatched bases: 6. The CDR3 runs 13 residues. The CDR3 is CASMGTGVYEQYF. As DNA, the CDR3 is TGTGCCAGCATGGGGACAGGAGTTTACGAGCAGTACTTC.

The chain employs TRBV29-1 and TRBJ2-1; 11 positions agree with TRBD2. J was trimmed by 7 bases and V by 3 bases; bases with no gene match: 8. The length of the CDR3 is 15 residues. The germline V gene encodes CDR1 SQVTM and CDR2 ANQGSEA. CDR3 bases: TGCAGCGTTGATTTGACTAGCGGGATTATAAATGAGCAGTTCTTC. It translates to CSVDLTSGIINEQFF.

The CDR3: CASSRVPTSSGANVLTF. The CDR3 nucleotides read TGTGCCAGCAGTAGGGTGCCTACCTCCTCTGGGGCCAACGTCCTGACTTTC. The rearrangement links TRBV28 to TRBJ2-6, with D uncertain. The CDR3 covers 17 residues. Germline V gene data show CDR1 as MDHEN and CDR2 as SYDVKM. Trimming took 5 bases from V and 0 from J, leaving 14 bases between them.

This clonotype was detected only a few times. The V and J genes are TRBV27 and TRBJ1-2; D remains ambiguous. This CDR3 is 13 amino acids long. Germline V gives CDR1 MNHEY, CDR2 SMNVEV (reference sequence). V was clipped by 2 bases and J by 8 bases, with 12 bases between them. Here the CDR3 reads CASSLRRAGGYTF. CDR3 nucleotides: TGTGCCAGCAGTTTACGGAGGGCGGGGGGCTACACCTTC.

The sample holds many counts of this clonotype. This chain joins TRBV10-1 and TRBJ2-2; no reliable D call. The CDR3 extends over 15 amino acids. Germline V gene lookup returns CDR1 WNHNN and CDR2 SYGVQD (reference sequence). The germline V and J ends were trimmed by 5 bases and 0 bases, with 10 bases remaining between them. The CDR3 DNA reads as TGCGCCAGCAGTAATGGAATTCCGAACACCGGGGAGCTGTTTTTT. This gives the protein CASSNGIPNTGELFF.

V is TRBV3-1 and J is TRBJ1-2, with 7 bases fitting TRBD1. The junction had 7 bases not matched to a gene; V was cut back by 4 bases and J by 8 bases. Germline values: CDR1 LGHDT, CDR2 YNNKEL (reference sequence). This CDR3 is 13 amino acids long. In nucleotides, the CDR3 is TGTGCCAGCAGCCGGGGACAGAGTAGCGGCTACACCTTC. Protein: CASSRGQSSGYTF.

This clonotype was counted between two and nine times. This rearrangement joins TRBV27 to TRBJ2-2; 9 bases fit TRBD2. Trimming cost V 5 bases and J 4 bases; bases outside gene matches: 5. CDR3 length: 15 amino acids. CDR1 is MNHEY and CDR2 is SMNVEV in the germline V gene (reference sequence). The CDR3 region is CASSKNSGSTGELFF. The CDR3 bases are TGTGCCAGCAGTAAAAATAGCGGGAGCACCGGGGAGCTGTTTTTT.

The table lists this clonotype with many counts. The chain uses TRBV12-3 or TRBV12-4 and TRBJ1-1; possible D gene TRBD1, 6 bases. The CDR3 loop spans 15 amino acids. V was cut by 6 bases and J by 1 base, with 15 bases left in between. The DNA of the CDR3 is TGTGCCAGCAGAGTACCTGGACAGCCGAACACTGAAGCTTTCTTT. Its translation is CASRVPGQPNTEAFF.

Many counts were recorded for this clonotype. J is TRBJ2-1 and V is TRBV29-1; D is undetermined. Trimming shortened V by 4 bases and J by 6 bases, and 13 bases separated the two germline ends. CDR1 SQVTM and CDR2 ANQGSEA come from the germline V gene. The CDR3 runs 13 residues. The CDR3 protein is CSVVLLIRNEQFF. In DNA form, the CDR3 reads TGCAGCGTTGTACTATTGATCCGCAATGAGCAGTTCTTC.

The chain uses TRBV6-1 and TRBJ2-7, with D perhaps matching TRBD1 or TRBD2 (5 bases each). Trimming took 6 bases from V and 3 from J, leaving 15 bases between them. This CDR3 is built from 14 residues. Per germline, CDR1 MNHNS and CDR2 SASEGT. In DNA form, the CDR3 reads TGTGCCAGCAGAAAGGGACCACAGTTCTACGAGCAGTACTTC. Its translation: CASRKGPQFYEQYF.

This clonotype was counted many times. The chain joins TRBV5-1 to TRBJ1-6; no clear D. This CDR3 is 13 amino acids long. Germline V gene lookup returns CDR1 SGHRS and CDR2 YFSETQ. Trimming took 0 bases from V and 15 from J, leaving 13 bases between them. In DNA form, the CDR3 reads TGCGCCAGCAGCTTGGCCGGGTCGGGGTTCCTCCACTTT. This sequence encodes CASSLAGSGFLHF.

There are many counts of this clonotype. The gene calls are TRBV7-9 and TRBJ2-7; TRBD2 is a possible D gene (6 bases). Between the trimmed V and J ends, which lost 5 bases and 6 bases, there was a span of 20 bases. This CDR3 has 15 amino acids. Germline V gives CDR1 SEHNR, CDR2 FQNEAQ (reference sequence). The CDR3 sequence: CASSKPAILSGEQYF. The CDR3 DNA is TGTGCCAGCAGCAAGCCGGCGATTCTTAGCGGCGAGCAGTACTTC.

This clonotype was seen a few times. This chain's CDR3 is CSARAIAGAASSGANVLTF. CDR3 in DNA: TGCAGTGCTAGAGCTATTGCAGGGGCCGCAAGCTCTGGGGCCAACGTCCTGACTTTC. The V and J genes are TRBV20-1 and TRBJ2-6; tentatively, D is TRBD1 (6 bases). The CDR3 spans 19 residues. V dropped 1 base and J dropped 0 bases, with 19 bases sitting between them. Germline loops: CDR1 DFQATT, CDR2 SNEGSKA (reference sequence).